Below are 5 T cell receptor beta chains sequenced from a single sample in a study of shared clonotypes between healthy human individuals. Data came from immunoSEQ multiplex PCR; TCRdb stores just in-frame clones and leaves some out. This sample yields 2 million to 3 million clones, of which approximately 90% are seen a single time; more than 0.12% belongs to the top ten. Sequencing used naive CD4+ T cells sorted from blood. Regarding subset: CD45RA+ positively selected. The receptors shown here come from a man younger than 35 in good health.

The rearrangement joins TRBV2 to TRBJ1-4, with D maybe TRBD1 (6 bases). The CDR3 consists of 16 residues. V gave up 7 bases and J gave up 7 bases, with 22 bases separating them. Germline V gene data show CDR1 as SNHLY and CDR2 as FYNNEI. CDR3 in DNA: TGTGCCAGCACCGCCGCTACAGGGAACGGAATTGAAAAACTGTTTTTT. The encoded protein is CASTAATGNGIEKLFF.

This rearrangement joins TRBV7-6 to TRBJ2-3; 10 nucleotides line up with TRBD1. This CDR3 comprises 17 residues. Germline assignment: CDR1 SGHVS and CDR2 FNYEAQ. V lost 0 bases to trimming and J lost 1 base; unmatched junction nucleotides: 4. The CDR3 loop is CASSLATGTGGTDTQYF. The CDR3 nucleotides are TGTGCCAGCAGCTTAGCCACCGGGACAGGGGGCACAGATACGCAGTATTTT.

The chain joins TRBV18 to TRBJ1-2; tentative D call: TRBD1 (6 bases). CDR3 length: 15 amino acids. With 3 bases removed from V and 4 bases from J, the gap between germline ends came to 15 bases. Germline V lookup: CDR1 KGHSH, CDR2 LQKENI. CDR3 bases: TGTGCCAGCTCACCCCTCGTGGAACAGGGCTATGGCTACACCTTC. It encodes CASSPLVEQGYGYTF.

The chain links TRBV6-4 to TRBJ2-2; D is uncertain. This CDR3 comprises 16 residues. Germline V CDR1 and CDR2: MRHNA, SNTAGT. V lost 4 bases and J 4 bases, leaving 16 bases between the germline ends. The CDR3 loop reads CASSVKDPKTTGELFF. The CDR3 DNA reads TGTGCCAGCAGTGTCAAGGACCCGAAGACCACCGGGGAGCTGTTTTTT.

The V gene is TRBV4-1, the J gene TRBJ2-7, with TRBD1 matching 7 bases. Per germline, CDR1 MGHRA and CDR2 YSYEKL. This CDR3 has 14 amino acids. V was clipped by 3 bases and J by 7 bases; unmatched bases: 9. CDR3 coding DNA: TGCGCCAGCAGCCAGGGTGACAGGGCGCGGGAGCAGTACTTC. Its translation: CASSQGDRAREQYF.